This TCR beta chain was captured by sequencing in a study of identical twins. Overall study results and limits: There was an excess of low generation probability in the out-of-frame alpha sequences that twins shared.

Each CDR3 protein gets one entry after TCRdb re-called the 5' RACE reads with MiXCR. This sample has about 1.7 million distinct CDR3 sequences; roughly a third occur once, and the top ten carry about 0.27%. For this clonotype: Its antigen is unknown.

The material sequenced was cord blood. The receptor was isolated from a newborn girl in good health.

For the CDR3, the DNA is TGCAGTGCCCCCCGGGCCGCAGGTTCATCAGATACGCAGTATTTT. It codes for CSAPRAAGSSDTQYF. V usage is TRBV20-1 and J usage is TRBJ2-3; no clear D. Germline CDR1 and CDR2: DFQATT and SNEGSKA (reference sequence). This CDR3 is 15 amino acids long. Trimming took off 6 bases at V and 4 bases at J, with 20 bases between the two ends.